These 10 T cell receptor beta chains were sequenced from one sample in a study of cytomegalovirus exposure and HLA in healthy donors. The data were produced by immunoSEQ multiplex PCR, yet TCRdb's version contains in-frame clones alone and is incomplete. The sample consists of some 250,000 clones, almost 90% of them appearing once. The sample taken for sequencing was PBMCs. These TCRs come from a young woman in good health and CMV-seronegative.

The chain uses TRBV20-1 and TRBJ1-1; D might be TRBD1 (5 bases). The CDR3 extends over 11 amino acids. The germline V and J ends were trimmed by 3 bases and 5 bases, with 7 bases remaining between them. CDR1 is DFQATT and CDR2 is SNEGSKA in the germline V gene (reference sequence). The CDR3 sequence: CSASQGTEAFF. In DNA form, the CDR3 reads TGCAGTGCTAGCCAGGGAACTGAAGCTTTCTTT.

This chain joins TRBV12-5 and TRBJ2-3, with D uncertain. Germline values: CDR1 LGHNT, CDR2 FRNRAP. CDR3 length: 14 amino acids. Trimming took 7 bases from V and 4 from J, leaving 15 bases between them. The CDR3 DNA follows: TGTGCTAGTGCGTCCCGGCCCCTAGCAGATACGCAGTATTTT. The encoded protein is CASASRPLADTQYF. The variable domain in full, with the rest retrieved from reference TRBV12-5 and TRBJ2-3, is DARVTQTPRHKVTEMGQEVTMRCQPILGHNTVFWYRQTMMQGLELLAYFRNRAPLDDSGMPKDRFSAEMPDATLATLKIQPSEPRDSAVYFCASASRPLADTQYFGPGTRLTVL.

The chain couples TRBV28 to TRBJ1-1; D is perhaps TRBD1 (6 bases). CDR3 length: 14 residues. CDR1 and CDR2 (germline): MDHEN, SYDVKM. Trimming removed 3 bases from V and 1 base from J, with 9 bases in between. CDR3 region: CASSFPGANTEAFF. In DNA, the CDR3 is TGTGCCAGCAGTTTTCCAGGGGCGAACACTGAAGCTTTCTTT. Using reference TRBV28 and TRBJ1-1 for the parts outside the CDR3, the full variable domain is DVKVTQSSRYLVKRTGEKVFLECVQDMDHENMFWYRQDPGLGLRLIYFSYDVKMKEKGDIPEGYSVSREKKERFSLILESASTNQTSMYLCASSFPGANTEAFFGQGTRLTVV.

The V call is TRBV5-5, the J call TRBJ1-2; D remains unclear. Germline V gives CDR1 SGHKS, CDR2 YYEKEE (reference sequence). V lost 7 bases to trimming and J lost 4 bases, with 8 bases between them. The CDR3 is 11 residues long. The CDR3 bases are TGTGCCAGCGGGGAGCCCTATGGCTACACCTTC. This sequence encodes CASGEPYGYTF. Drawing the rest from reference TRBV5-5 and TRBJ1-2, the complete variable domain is DAGVTQSPTHLIKTRGQQVTLRCSPISGHKSVSWYQQVLGQGPQFIFQYYEKEERGRGNFPDRFSARQFPNYSSELNVNALLLGDSALYLCASGEPYGYTFGSGTRLTVV.

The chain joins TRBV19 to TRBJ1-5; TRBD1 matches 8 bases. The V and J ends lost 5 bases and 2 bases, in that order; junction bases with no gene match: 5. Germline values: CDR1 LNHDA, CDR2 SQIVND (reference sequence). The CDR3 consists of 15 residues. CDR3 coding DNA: TGTGCCAGTAGTGACAGGGGAGTGGGCAATCAGCCCCAGCATTTT. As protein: CASSDRGVGNQPQHF.

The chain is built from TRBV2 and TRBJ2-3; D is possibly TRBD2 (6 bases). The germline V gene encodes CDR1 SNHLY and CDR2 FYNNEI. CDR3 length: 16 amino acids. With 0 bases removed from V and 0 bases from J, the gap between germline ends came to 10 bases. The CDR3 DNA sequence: TGTGCCAGCAGTGAAGCTGAAGCGGGTAGCACAGATACGCAGTATTTT. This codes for CASSEAEAGSTDTQYF.

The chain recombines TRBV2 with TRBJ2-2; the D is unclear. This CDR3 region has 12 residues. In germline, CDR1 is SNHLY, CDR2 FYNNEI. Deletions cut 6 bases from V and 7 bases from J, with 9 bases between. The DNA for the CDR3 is TGTGCCAGCAGGGCCCAGAACGGGGAGCTGTTTTTT. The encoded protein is CASRAQNGELFF.

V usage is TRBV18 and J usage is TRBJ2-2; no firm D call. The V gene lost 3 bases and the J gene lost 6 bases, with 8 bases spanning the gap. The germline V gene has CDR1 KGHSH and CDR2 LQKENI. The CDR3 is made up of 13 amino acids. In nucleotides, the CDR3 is TGTGCCAGCTCACCTTCTCGTCCCGGGGAGCTGTTTTTT. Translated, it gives CASSPSRPGELFF. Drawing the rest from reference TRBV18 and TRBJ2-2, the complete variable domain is NAGVMQNPRHLVRRRGQEARLRCSPMKGHSHVYWYRQLPEEGLKFMVYLQKENIIDESGMPKERFSAEFPKEGPSILRIQQVVRGDSAAYFCASSPSRPGELFFGEGSRLTVL.

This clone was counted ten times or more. The CDR3 bases are TGCGCCAGCAGCCAAGCGGGACACTCTGGGGCCAACGTCCTGACTTTC. Translating it yields CASSQAGHSGANVLTF. V is TRBV4-3 and J is TRBJ2-6; maybe TRBD1 (6 bases). Per germline, CDR1 LGHNA and CDR2 YSLEER. The CDR3 has 16 amino acids. The V end was cut by 1 base, the J end by 0 bases, with 7 bases between.

The CDR3: CASSSTDTGGERGTEAFF. CDR3 bases: TGTGCCAGCAGCTCGACAGACACAGGGGGCGAGCGGGGGACTGAAGCTTTCTTT. The chain joins TRBV13 to TRBJ1-1; 9 bases agree with TRBD1. The junction had 17 bases not matched to a gene; V was cut back by 4 bases and J by 5 bases. CDR3 length equals 18 residues. Germline values: CDR1 PRHDT, CDR2 FYEKMQ (reference sequence).